These T cell receptor beta chains were read from a single sample in a study of blood T cells in healthy people across ages. TCRdb redid the calling of the 5' RACE reads with MiXCR, one entry per CDR3 protein. The sample lists approximately 900,000 distinct CDR3 sequences; around 29% were seen once. The sample also formed part of further work on T cells of mothers and their children.

The material sequenced was blood. The source of these receptors is a woman in her thirties or forties in good health. Each CDR3 is given with its conserved first and last residue. Each record gives: clone size, D gene, V gene, J gene, CDR3 DNA, CDR3 protein. D genes are given only for firm matches. The listing skips clone size in some rows; elsewhere it reads once, few, many or a size class.

many,-,TRBV7-3,TRBJ2-5,TGTGCCAGCAGCCCCCGGGAGCGGGAGACCCAGTACTTC,CASSPRERETQYF
-,TRBD1,TRBV3-1,TRBJ1-1,TGTGCCAGCAGCCAAGTGCAGGGGGGGACTGAAGCTTTCTTT,CASSQVQGGTEAFF
few,-,TRBV12-3/TRBV12-4,TRBJ1-1,TGTGCCAGCAGTTTTCGCATTTCCACTGAAGCTTTCTTT,CASSFRISTEAFF
-,-,TRBV7-2,TRBJ1-5,TGTGCCAGCAGCTTAGCTCCCGGGCCTAGGGGGGAGCCCCAGCATTTT,CASSLAPGPRGEPQHF
many,TRBD2,TRBV4-2,TRBJ2-4,TGTGCCAGCAGCCGCCTCTCGCCCCCCGAGGGAGGACTAGGACAAGCCAAAAACATTCAGTACTTC,CASSRLSPPEGGLGQAKNIQYF
few,-,TRBV10-3,TRBJ2-7,TGTGCCATCAGTGGGGCCGGACAGCTTACCACCTACGAGCAGTACTTC,CAISGAGQLTTYEQYF
-,-,TRBV15,TRBJ2-3,TGTGCCACCAGCAAAACAGATACGCAGTATTTT,CATSKTDTQYF
few,-,TRBV20-1,TRBJ2-1,TGCAGTGCTGGGGGAGGAAGCCCCTACAATGAGCAGTTCTTC,CSAGGGSPYNEQFF
-,-,TRBV20-1,TRBJ1-5,TGCAGTGCTAGGTTGCAGGGCAATCAGCCCCAGCATTTT,CSARLQGNQPQHF
-,TRBD1,TRBV12-3/TRBV12-4,TRBJ1-5,TGTGCCAGCAGTCCTTGCCCGCCAGGGCAGGGGGATCAGCCCCAGCATTTT,CASSPCPPGQGDQPQHF
many,TRBD1,TRBV5-1,TRBJ2-3,TGCGCCAGCAGGATGGGACAGGGGACAGATACGCAGTATTTT,CASRMGQGTDTQYF
-,-,TRBV20-1,TRBJ2-7,TGCAGTGCTTACGCACCTTTTCCCTCCAATAGCTCCTACGAGCAGTACTTC,CSAYAPFPSNSSYEQYF
-,-,TRBV20-1,TRBJ1-5,TGCAGTGCTAGTAGACGTAACAGCAATCAGCCCCAGCATTTT,CSASRRNSNQPQHF
few,-,TRBV9,TRBJ2-5,TGTGCCAGCAGCGTAGGGGGGAATCAATACGAGACCCAGTACTTC,CASSVGGNQYETQYF
few,-,TRBV12-5,TRBJ2-1,TGTGCTAGTGGCCTTACCCATCGATACAATGAGCAGTTCTTC,CASGLTHRYNEQFF
many,TRBD2,TRBV5-1,TRBJ2-1,TGCGCCAGCAGTCTGACTAGCGGGGGACTCTACAATGAGCAGTTCTTC,CASSLTSGGLYNEQFF
few,-,TRBV20-1,TRBJ2-7,TGCAGTGCTTTCAACACTACGTCCCTACGCTACGAGCAGTACTTC,CSAFNTTSLRYEQYF
-,TRBD2,TRBV7-2,TRBJ2-1,TGTGCCAGCAGCCCGAGCGGGGGGCAAAGGAATGAGCAGTTCTTC,CASSPSGGQRNEQFF
few,TRBD1,TRBV29-1,TRBJ1-4,TGCAGCGTTGAAGGGACAGGGAATGGAAAACTGTTTTTT,CSVEGTGNGKLFF
few,TRBD2,TRBV11-2,TRBJ2-1,TGTGCCAGCAGCTCGGGGGGGCTAGGCTACAATGAGCAGTTCTTC,CASSSGGLGYNEQFF
-,-,TRBV3-1,TRBJ2-4,TGTGCCAGCAGCCAAGGTCAAAGCAGGGGAAGGCAGTACTTC,CASSQGQSRGRQYF
-,-,TRBV12-3/TRBV12-4,TRBJ2-5,TGTGCCAGCAGTTTGGCCGGGGGGCGGCAAGAGACCCAGTACTTC,CASSLAGGRQETQYF
few,TRBD1,TRBV5-1,TRBJ1-1,TGCGCCAGCAATCAGGGGGGTACAGGTGAAGCTTTCTTT,CASNQGGTGEAFF
many,-,TRBV28,TRBJ1-1,TGTGCCAGCAGCTTACAGAACACTGAAGCTTTCTTT,CASSLQNTEAFF
few,TRBD2,TRBV12-3/TRBV12-4,TRBJ2-4,TGTGCCAGCAGTCCTAGCGGGGGGGCAAATGAGCAGTACTTC,CASSPSGGANEQYF
-,TRBD2,TRBV11-3,TRBJ2-1,TGTGCCAGCAATAGCGGGTCCGACAATGAGCAGTTCTTC,CASNSGSDNEQFF
-,-,TRBV7-7,TRBJ1-5,TGTGCTAGCAGCTTAGAAGGTGGGATCGGAGTCCAGCATTTT,CASSLEGGIGVQHF
-,-,TRBV6-5,TRBJ2-7,TGTGTCAGCAGTTACTCATATGACGGGGTCTACGAGCAGTACTTC,CVSSYSYDGVYEQYF
-,-,TRBV28,TRBJ1-5,TGTGCCAGCAGTTTATTTCAGGGGCCCCAGCCCCAGCATTTT,CASSLFQGPQPQHF
many,-,TRBV27,TRBJ2-7,TGTGCCAGCAGTTTATCTATCCCAGGAGAGCAGTACTTC,CASSLSIPGEQYF